This T cell receptor beta chain was retrieved from a study of blood T cell repertoires in COVID-19. Germline-derived CDR1 and CDR2 are WSHSY and SAAADI. V was trimmed by 6 bases and J by 0 bases, leaving 12 bases between them. The CDR3 totals 14 residues. As processed by the authors: Amplification with reference gene primers provided the estimates of nucleated cell counts. Here immunoSEQ multiplex PCR was the method, and the copy in TCRdb shows in-frame clones only, minus some. D and trimming were read from the DNA, whereas the V and J calls and clone size are those reported in that table. The data contain over 250,000 clones, less than 90% of them singletons.

Source material: PBMCs or T cells enriched from blood (not recorded which). The chain links TRBV10-2 to TRBJ2-7; TRBD1 might be the D (6 bases). The clonotype was recovered from a woman aged 45-59 years who had recovered from COVID-19. CDR3 nucleotide sequence: TGCGCCAGCAGCCCTAACAGGGACTCCTACGAGCAGTACTTC. This encodes CASSPNRDSYEQYF.